Presented here are 20 T cell receptor beta chains from one specimen sequenced in a study of regulatory T cells in long-lasting Graves disease. Library construction for TCR beta used iRepertoire HTBI primers and Arm-PCR of CDR3 regions. In TCRdb, the multiplex PCR reads were re-called with MiXCR into one record per CDR3 protein. Of 400,000 or so distinct CDR3 sequences in the sample, less than 25% were seen once. Time point denoted: persistent/refractory GD, antithyroid drugs over 5 years with positive TRAb. Scientists built the TCR library using RNA that was extracted from PBMCs. Sequencing used peripheral blood mononuclear cells (PBMCs), obtained when the disease was refractory, from a patient treated with antithyroid drugs. Source of these receptors: a female donor with Graves disease.

This clonotype was observed a handful of times. The chain uses TRBV25-1 and TRBJ2-2; 8 nucleotides line up with TRBD1. The V and J ends lost 2 bases and 6 bases, in that order; junction bases with no gene match: 5. Germline values: CDR1 MGHDK, CDR2 SYGVNS. This CDR3 region has 15 residues. Here the CDR3 DNA reads TGTGCCAGCAGTGAACAGGGGGCATTGGCCGGGGAGCTGTTTTTT. Its protein product is CASSEQGALAGELFF.

CDR3 residues: CASSPAPAGAVNTEAFF. The CDR3, as DNA: TGTGCCAGCTCACCCGCACCCGCCGGGGCCGTGAACACTGAAGCTTTCTTT. The chain carries TRBV18 and TRBJ1-1, with a weak D call TRBD1 (5 bases). CDR1 and CDR2 from the germline V gene are KGHSH and LQKENI. This CDR3 comprises 17 residues. The germline V and J ends were trimmed by 3 bases and 0 bases, with 17 bases remaining between them. Complete variable domain (other parts from reference TRBV18 and TRBJ1-1): NAGVMQNPRHLVRRRGQEARLRCSPMKGHSHVYWYRQLPEEGLKFMVYLQKENIIDESGMPKERFSAEFPKEGPSILRIQQVVRGDSAAYFCASSPAPAGAVNTEAFFGQGTRLTVV.

The chain employs TRBV6-1 and TRBJ1-3, with D perhaps TRBD1 (6 bases). Looked up from germline, CDR1 is MNHNS and CDR2 is SASEGT. The V gene lost 10 bases and the J gene lost 4 bases, with 17 bases spanning the gap. CDR3 length: 14 amino acids. The chain's CDR3 is CATTRGAEGNTIYF. DNA of the CDR3: TGTGCCACTACGCGGGGGGCAGAGGGAAACACCATATATTTT.

The chain has TRBV12-3 or TRBV12-4 and TRBJ2-7; D is unresolved. This CDR3 is built from 16 residues. Trimming took off 1 base at V and 3 bases at J, with 16 bases between the two ends. The CDR3 DNA reads as TGTGCCAGCAGTTTAGGCTCCAGGTTGTCATACTACGAGCAGTACTTC. Its protein is CASSLGSRLSYYEQYF.

This clonotype was detected many times. This sequence joins TRBV6-2 or TRBV6-3 and TRBJ2-7; D is tentatively TRBD1 or TRBD2 (5 bases each). V gave up 8 bases and J gave up 9 bases, with 20 bases separating them. Germline V gene data show CDR1 as MNHEY and CDR2 as SVGEGT. CDR3 length: 13 amino acids. For the CDR3, the DNA is TGTGCCAGCGCGACCGGGACGCTTCTGAGGCAGTACTTC. It encodes CASATGTLLRQYF.

This clonotype was counted at least ten times. V gene TRBV28 combines with J gene TRBJ2-2, with D possibly TRBD1 on 7 matching bases. The CDR3 covers 18 residues. V lost 2 bases to trimming and J lost 8 bases, with 24 bases between them. Per germline, CDR1 MDHEN and CDR2 SYDVKM. The CDR3 reads CASSLGRGTAAGGGELFF. The CDR3 nucleotides are TGTGCCAGCAGTTTAGGCCGCGGGACAGCCGCCGGTGGGGGGGAGCTGTTTTTT.

This clonotype has at least ten counts. The CDR3 DNA reads as TGTGCCACCTGGGGGCGGAGACCCTCCTACGAGCAGTACTTC. It translates to CATWGRRPSYEQYF. This chain joins TRBV28 and TRBJ2-7; possible D gene TRBD1, 6 bases. Germline CDR1 reads MDHEN; CDR2 reads SYDVKM. V lost 10 bases and J lost 0, with 16 bases in between. The CDR3 covers 14 residues.

The CDR3: CSAGRGGSTDTQYF. As DNA, the CDR3 is TGCAGCGCAGGCAGAGGGGGGAGCACAGATACGCAGTATTTT. The V call is TRBV29-1, the J call TRBJ2-3; D may match TRBD1 or TRBD2 (6 bases each). V dropped 7 bases and J dropped 0 bases, with 14 bases sitting between them. CDR3 length: 14 amino acids. CDR1 SQVTM and CDR2 ANQGSEA come from the germline V gene.

This clonotype was recorded at least ten times. The chain employs TRBV12-3 or TRBV12-4 and TRBJ2-5; TRBD1 is a possible D gene (6 bases). V was cut by 5 bases and J by 2 bases, with 9 bases left in between. This CDR3 comprises 13 residues. The CDR3 reads CASSPQGQETQYF. CDR3 DNA: TGTGCCAGCAGTCCACAGGGACAAGAGACCCAGTACTTC.

V usage is TRBV6-1 and J usage is TRBJ1-3, with no clear D. Trimming removed 5 bases at V and 4 bases at J, with 12 bases between. CDR1 is MNHNS, CDR2 SASEGT, per germline. This CDR3 spans 14 amino acids. The CDR3 region is CASSTRVSGNTIYF. Written as DNA, the CDR3 is TGTGCCAGCAGTACGAGGGTTTCAGGAAACACCATATATTTT.

This clonotype was picked up a small number of times. The chain carries TRBV7-8 and TRBJ2-7; D is unclear. Deletions cut 4 bases from V and 1 base from J, with 11 bases between. Germline V gene sequence: CDR1 SGHVS, CDR2 FQNEAQ. The CDR3 has 14 amino acids. The CDR3 sequence is CASSSIVVSYEQYF. CDR3 bases: TGTGCCAGCAGCTCCATTGTAGTGTCCTACGAGCAGTACTTC.

This clonotype was counted many times. This chain connects TRBV3-1 to TRBJ2-4, with TRBD1 matching 7 bases. The V gene end was trimmed by 3 bases and the J gene end by 4 bases; junction bases not matched to a gene: 0. Germline values: CDR1 LGHDT, CDR2 YNNKEL (reference sequence). The CDR3 has 13 residues. CDR3 sequence reads: CASSQGQKNIQYF. The CDR3 DNA is TGTGCCAGCAGCCAGGGACAGAAAAACATTCAGTACTTC.

This clonotype showed up many times. The chain combines TRBV28 with TRBJ2-7; D may be TRBD2 (6 bases). CDR3 length: 16 residues. Trimming shortened V by 4 bases and J by 0 bases, and 16 bases separated the two germline ends. CDR1 and CDR2 from the germline V gene are MDHEN and SYDVKM. CDR3 in DNA: TGTGCCAGCAGTTCGAGCCCTCTAGCGACCTCCTACGAGCAGTACTTC. Amino acid sequence: CASSSSPLATSYEQYF.

This sequence joins TRBV19 and TRBJ2-2; 8 bases line up with TRBD1. CDR1 and CDR2 (germline): LNHDA, SQIVND (reference sequence). The J segment lost 4 bases and the V segment lost 7 bases, leaving 8 bases of the junction unmatched. This CDR3 comprises 15 residues. CDR3: CASNIGQGSTGELFF. As DNA, the CDR3 is TGTGCCAGTAATATCGGACAGGGAAGCACCGGGGAGCTGTTTTTT.

At least ten counts were recorded for this clonotype. The gene calls are TRBV2 and TRBJ2-2; 10 nucleotides align to TRBD2. After removal of 4 bases from V and 1 base from J, the junction contained 0 bases not matched to a gene. Germline V lookup: CDR1 SNHLY, CDR2 FYNNEI. The CDR3 length is 15 residues. DNA for the CDR3: TGTGCCAGCAGTGGGACTAGCGGGAACACCGGGGAGCTGTTTTTT. This codes for CASSGTSGNTGELFF.

This clonotype was seen at least ten times. CDR3 amino acids: CSARVLGRGRGTEAFF. The CDR3 nucleotides read TGCAGTGCTAGAGTCTTAGGTCGGGGGAGGGGGACTGAAGCTTTCTTT. This chain connects TRBV20-1 to TRBJ1-1, with D maybe TRBD1 (6 bases). This CDR3 is 16 amino acids long. Germline V lookup: CDR1 DFQATT, CDR2 SNEGSKA (reference sequence). Between the trimmed V and J ends, which lost 1 base and 5 bases, there was a span of 20 bases.

The chain uses TRBV20-1 and TRBJ1-5, with TRBD1 identical over 9 bases. There are 15 residues in the CDR3. The junction had 12 bases not matched to a gene; V was cut back by 5 bases and J by 7 bases. Per germline, CDR1 DFQATT and CDR2 SNEGSKA (reference sequence). CDR3 in DNA: TGCAGTGCTGGCCGAACCGGGACAGGGTTCCAGCCCCAGCATTTT. Translation gives CSAGRTGTGFQPQHF.

Concerning this clonotype: A read error may produce the germline difference seen at one junction end. The chain recombines TRBV12-3 or TRBV12-4 with TRBJ2-7; tentative D call: TRBD1 (6 bases). This CDR3 comprises 14 residues. The CDR3 coding sequence is TGTGCCAGCAGTATAGCGACAGGACCCTACGAGCAGTACTTC. This encodes CASSIATGPYEQYF.

This clonotype came up many times. V usage is TRBV20-1 and J usage is TRBJ2-7; the match to TRBD1 covers 7 bases. This CDR3 has 14 residues. V shed 5 bases, J shed 2 bases, and the junction held 9 bases outside the gene matches. The germline CDR1 and CDR2 sequences are DFQATT and SNEGSKA (reference sequence). CDR3 DNA: TGCAGTGCTCCCTGGGACAGCAAGACCTACGAGCAGTACTTC. Protein product: CSAPWDSKTYEQYF.

The rearrangement joins TRBV20-1 to TRBJ1-1; D call uncertain. Trimming stripped 5 bases from V and 1 base from J, with 8 bases between. The CDR3 totals 12 residues. CDR1 DFQATT and CDR2 SNEGSKA come from the germline V gene (reference sequence). The CDR3 nucleotides are TGCAGTGCTGCGAGGGAGAACACTGAAGCTTTCTTT. Translated, it gives CSAARENTEAFF.